The 14 T cell receptor beta chains below were found in one sample sequenced in a study of PD-1 blockade in classical Hodgkin lymphoma (dated by TCRdb to 2020 to 2021). What the time point label conveys for this sample: cycle 1 day 1 (C1D1), immediately before nivolumab initiation. Relapse after autologous stem cell transplantation had occurred in all trial patients, and cohorts A, B and C were distinguished by prior brentuximab vedotin exposure. CD4+ T cells were purified from thawed PBMCs by magnetic negative selection with a Miltenyi CD4+ T cell isolation kit. Library construction relied on the immunoSEQ multiplex PCR assay. TCRdb stores this immuneACCESS table with in-frame sequences only. Part of the clones is absent; in the studies checked, under half of the shortfall reflects unresolved V genes, and no reason is known for the rest. In this sample the table shows 4,000 to 5,000 clones, around 87% of which occur a single time. The leading ten clones occupy 28% of the sample.

This material consisted of CD4+ T cells from blood, taken at baseline. These receptors all stem from a human donor with classical Hodgkin lymphoma.

The chain recombines TRBV30 with TRBJ2-6, with D uncertain. Germline lookup yields CDR1 GTSNPN and CDR2 SVGIG (reference sequence). The CDR3 runs 12 residues. With 7 bases removed from V and 0 bases from J, the gap between germline ends came to 4 bases. CDR3 in DNA: TGTGCCTTGAGCTCTGGGGCCAACGTCCTGACTTTC. Amino acid sequence: CALSSGANVLTF.

In DNA form, the CDR3 reads TGTGCCAGCAGTCCGACTAGCGGGGGAGAGAACACCGGGGAGCTGTTTTTT. Amino acid sequence: CASSPTSGGENTGELFF. The gene calls are TRBV6-4 and TRBJ2-2; 12 positions agree with TRBD2. The junction had 5 bases not matched to a gene; V was cut back by 5 bases and J by 1 base. Germline V gene sequence: CDR1 MRHNA, CDR2 SNTAGT. This CDR3 has 17 residues.

The rearrangement uses TRBV5-1 and TRBJ2-1; maybe TRBD1 (6 bases). Germline assignment: CDR1 SGHRS and CDR2 YFSETQ. This CDR3 comprises 14 residues. Trimming shortened V by 0 bases and J by 3 bases, and 7 bases separated the two germline ends. The CDR3 DNA is TGCGCCAGCAGCTTGGGACAGGACTACAATGAGCAGTTCTTC. Residues: CASSLGQDYNEQFF.

CDR3 sequence: CARSNQTLTFYEQYF. CDR3 sequence (DNA): TGTGCCAGAAGCAACCAGACCCTAACCTTCTACGAGCAGTACTTC. This chain joins TRBV5-3 and TRBJ2-5; D call uncertain. The tail of the sequence fits TRBJ2-7 better, so the J call may be wrong. TRBV5-3 is an open reading frame whose function is uncertain. The CDR3 covers 15 residues.

The sample holds a few counts of this clone. J is TRBJ2-5 and V is TRBV10-3; 9 nucleotides line up with TRBD1. From germline, CDR1 is ENHRY and CDR2 SYGVKD. The CDR3 is made up of 13 amino acids. With 4 bases clipped from V and 4 bases from J, the junction kept 1 base outside the gene matches. DNA of the CDR3: TGTGCCATCAGTGGGGGACAGGGAGAGACCCAGTACTTC. Its translation is CAISGGQGETQYF.

The chain links TRBV11-3 to TRBJ2-2; D is unresolved. Trimming took 3 bases from V and 3 from J, leaving 14 bases between them. CDR1 is SGHNT, CDR2 YENEEA, per germline. This CDR3 spans 16 amino acids. CDR3 loop: CASSFPDGRHTGELFF. The CDR3 DNA is TGTGCCAGCAGCTTCCCCGACGGGCGTCACACCGGGGAGCTGTTTTTT.

J is TRBJ2-6 and V is TRBV10-3; maybe TRBD2 (5 bases). The V end was cut by 2 bases, the J end by 0 bases, with 11 bases between. The germline CDR1 and CDR2 sequences are ENHRY and SYGVKD. The CDR3 extends over 17 amino acids. The CDR3 DNA follows: TGTGCCATCAGTGAGCGAGGGAGCCACTCTGGGGCCAACGTCCTGACTTTC. Translated: CAISERGSHSGANVLTF.

This chain links TRBV18 with TRBJ2-6, with 12 bases lining up with TRBD1. Losses at the gene ends were 1 base for V and 2 bases for J; bases not matched to a gene: 9. There are 20 residues in the CDR3. Germline V gene data show CDR1 as KGHSH and CDR2 as LQKENI. The CDR3 DNA is TGTGCCAGCTCACCACTCTTTACCGGGACAGGGGGCGCTGGGGCCAACGTCCTGACTTTC. It yields the protein CASSPLFTGTGGAGANVLTF.

The V and J genes are TRBV27 and TRBJ2-3, with 11 bases that match TRBD2. The germline CDR1 and CDR2 sequences are MNHEY and SMNVEV (reference sequence). The CDR3 runs to 15 residues. Trimming took 6 bases from V and 2 from J; bases not matched to a gene: 4. CDR3 sequence: CASSRLAGNTDTQYF. As DNA, the CDR3 is TGTGCCAGCAGCCGACTAGCGGGGAACACAGATACGCAGTATTTT.

The rearrangement links TRBV29-1 to TRBJ2-5; no reliable D call. The CDR3 spans 12 residues. V was clipped by 4 bases and J by 1 base, with 7 bases between them. Germline V gives CDR1 SQVTM, CDR2 ANQGSEA. DNA for the CDR3: TGCAGCGTTGTACAGAGCCAAGAGACCCAGTACTTC. Protein: CSVVQSQETQYF.

The V call is TRBV28, the J call TRBJ2-1; a weak D match, TRBD1 (6 bases). Between the trimmed V and J ends, which lost 6 bases and 12 bases, there was a span of 15 bases. The CDR3 totals 12 residues. CDR1 MDHEN and CDR2 SYDVKM come from the germline V gene. CDR3 nucleotide sequence: TGTGCCAGCAGCCCCCCAGGGGTGGGGCAGTTCTTC. Protein sequence: CASSPPGVGQFF.

The rearrangement uses TRBV19 and TRBJ2-5; 10 bases match TRBD2. The DNA end favors TRBJ2-7, so the J call may be wrong. The germline gives CDR1 LNHDA, CDR2 SQIVND (reference sequence). The CDR3 has 16 amino acids. The CDR3, as DNA: TGTGCCAGTAGTATAGGGCCTAGCGGGGGTTCCTACGAGCAGTACTTC. Translated: CASSIGPSGGSYEQYF.

This rearrangement joins TRBV29-1 to TRBJ2-2; weak D call: TRBD1 (5 bases). Per the germline V gene, CDR1 is SQVTM and CDR2 is ANQGSEA. V lost 4 bases and J 13 bases, leaving 13 bases between the germline ends. This CDR3 is 11 amino acids long. Here the CDR3 reads CSVGWGEGLFF. CDR3 DNA sequence: TGCAGCGTTGGGTGGGGCGAAGGGCTGTTTTTT.

The chain uses TRBV9 and TRBJ2-1, with TRBD2 identical over 7 bases. V gave up 3 bases and J gave up 4 bases; unmatched junction bases: 13. Germline loops: CDR1 SGDLS, CDR2 YYNGEE. This CDR3 region has 17 residues. For the CDR3, the DNA is TGTGCCAGCAGCGCCGAGGTGGGGCGGGAGAAATACAATGAGCAGTTCTTC. This encodes CASSAEVGREKYNEQFF.